This T cell receptor (beta chain) was obtained from a study of cytomegalovirus exposure and HLA in healthy donors (dated by TCRdb to about 2017). With respect to the entire study: In an earlier analysis of roughly 500 of the donors, approximately 300 Gb of sequence data and 117 million unique TCR beta sequences from 150 million to 200 million T cells were reported. To predict cytomegalovirus infection status, the study combined high-throughput TCR immunosequencing, statistical association of individual TCRs with disease status, and machine learning. Rather than drawing on any new phenotypic data, the later analysis identified candidate immune exposures from TCR beta sequences and the way those sequences occurred across donors. Among the roughly 410 genotyped donors, approximately 76% belonged to the genetic ancestry cluster associated with self-reported Caucasian donors. An early release covering some 640 HLA-typed donors comprised roughly 300 gigabases of sequencing data and 85 million to 100 million unique TCR sequences. Donor age, sex, ethnicity and CMV serostatus were compiled together with the repertoire data. An earlier analysis of several hundred of the donors applied high-throughput TCR beta sequencing to assess whether each TCR beta V gene segment acted as functional or pseudogenic. The study used immunosequencing to profile the T cell repertoires of approximately 630 subjects and linked those repertoires to cytomegalovirus serostatus. Four to six DR-DQ haplotypes were handled as single units for association and clustering, since linkage in the cohort was strong. Every discovery cohort repertoire had been produced on one sequencing platform. The aim of the study was to test whether cataloging public T cell receptors could identify signatures of past pathogen exposure. A later analysis re-examined previously published TCR beta repertoires from roughly 650 donors and added high-resolution HLA genotyping to investigate patterns of TCR occurrence. Among some 400 genotyped donors of the cohort, an average of about 240,000 unique TCR beta nucleotide sequences was sequenced per donor, of which roughly 17% were non-productive. In a later genetic analysis, genome-wide SNP genotypes for about three fifths of the roughly 670 donors were used, and that subset was treated as a discovery cohort. HLA typing included class I and class II loci at four-digit resolution. Besides the first cohort of 550 to 750 subjects, a separate validation cohort made up of over 100 different subjects was used. The number of typed donors differed by locus: 629-630 for A, B, C, DRB1 and DQB1; some 540 for DQA1; some 610 for DPA1; and about 450 for DPB1.

Findings and caveats that apply to the study as a whole: The study listed approximately 150 TCR beta chains as associated with cytomegalovirus. Cytomegalovirus status was reported to be diagnosed by the classifier with high specificity and sensitivity in both the original and validation cohorts. Immune exposure information for the cohort was limited to CMV serostatus. A further reported finding was that TCR beta sequences accurately predicted the HLA-A and HLA-B alleles for most subjects in the first cohort. Specific HLA alleles were associated with 15,000 to 20,000 TCR beta sequences at a false discovery rate of 0.05 in a later analysis. In a later analysis, TCR association rates were found to vary across HLA loci, with the most associated TCRs seen for DRB1 alleles and the fewest for HLA-C alleles. Compared with the roughly 700-donor mean, donors in an Asian-associated ancestry cluster had fewer N-insertions in productive TCRs, according to a later genetic analysis. According to a later analysis, parvovirus B19, influenza, CMV and Epstein-Barr virus appeared linked to several top co-occurrence clusters. Assigning TCR associations to individual alleles was difficult when HLA alleles, especially DR and DQ, strongly co-occurred. A later analysis found that HLA-associated TCR beta chains were more clonally expanded and had lower generation probabilities than equally common non-associated chains. A cluster of highly shared sequence variants was judged likely to be a technical artifact of the sequencing pipeline. Presence/absence analyses assumed roughly uniform sequencing depth across donors, an assumption that may not hold. Most TCR sequences were seen in very few donors, while some public TCRs were found in many individuals. Most CMV-associated TCR beta chains appeared to be HLA-restricted in a later analysis, and the HLA associations seemed to be driven largely by CMV exposure. In an earlier analysis of approximately 590 of the donors, most TCR beta V segments appeared in productive rearrangements about 87% or about 30% of the time, broadly matching IMGT annotations. Correlated functional status among segregating V segments might be attributable to linkage disequilibrium, but an unknown experimental factor could not be ruled out. Because counts were too low, 15 to 20 rarely observed V segments, including chromosome 9 orphons, were left out of the earlier analysis of over 550 of the donors. Because some donors lacked HLA typing at each locus, the association tests relied only on the typed subset. An association between a missense DCLRE1C variant and V-gene and J-gene trimming of TCR beta chains was found in a later genetic analysis and replicated in an independent cohort. Only TCR beta chains were sequenced in this cohort, and the absence of alpha or paired-chain data limited detectable features. The 87-base-pair reads could not distinguish some IMGT-functional V segments, including TRBV6-2 and TRBV6-3, so those segments were excluded. A few of the identified cytomegalovirus-associated TCR beta chains were confirmed in vitro to be specific for cytomegalovirus antigens. According to the authors, the approach could potentially be generalized to other disease states and immunological phenotypes.

The library came from the immunoSEQ multiplex PCR assay. For the multiplex PCR, a mixture combining 60 forward primers for TCR Vbeta segments and 13 reverse primers for TCR Jbeta segments was used. The CDR3 region of rearranged TCR beta genes was amplified from genomic DNA by a multiplex PCR assay. The Illumina HiSeq System was used to sequence the amplified TCR beta libraries as 87-base-pair reads. As for the original processing: A later analysis tallied 80 million to 95 million unique TCR beta chains across the 666 repertoires, and around 9.9 million of those chains were shared by two or more donors. Raw reads were error-corrected and collapsed into unique sequences with a nearest-neighbor algorithm that merged closely related sequences to remove PCR and sequencing errors. Alignment of CDR3 sequences to IMGT reference sequences was used to assign V, D and J gene segments. For a sequence to be retained, a match of at least six nucleotides to both a V gene segment and a J gene segment was required. Rearrangements were called productive when the CDR3 lacked stop codons and stayed in frame with V and J; all others were non-productive. Following IMGT convention, CDR3 was defined as the stretch from the second conserved V-encoded cysteine to the conserved J-encoded phenylalanine. In an earlier analysis of around 640 of the donors, sequences lacking an unambiguous match to a single V gene segment were excluded. An earlier analysis of under 750 of the donors called V segments functional above 56.7% productive rearrangements and segregating when the between-donor standard deviation exceeded 5%. To diagnose cytomegalovirus status from the catalog of TCR beta chain sequences, a statistical classification framework was built. In a later analysis, TCR nucleotide sequences were compared against IMGT/GENE-DB human TR gene sequences so that V and J genes could be assigned. A later analysis assigned CDR3 sequences and most-parsimonious VDJ recombination scenarios with the TCRdist pipeline. In a later analysis, each TCR beta chain was defined by its CDR3 amino acid sequence together with its V-gene family, and reads lacking a unique V-gene family were excluded. In a later analysis, fewer than 600 highly shared, low-generation-probability nucleotide sequences were removed to address suspected cross-contamination and a sequencing artifact. A later analysis calculated a clonal expansion index for each public chain from normalized within-repertoire ranks of inferred template counts. A later analysis computed generation probabilities with a VDJ recombination model fitted to out-of-frame rearrangements, and checked the results against IGoR. A later analysis scored TCR-TCR, TCR-HLA and TCR-CMV co-occurrence with hypergeometric tests, applying a repertoire-size bias correction to TCR pairs. False discovery rates were estimated in a later analysis by permuting HLA or CMV assignments 20 times. In a later analysis, co-occurring TCRs were grouped using DBSCAN, with TCRdist sequence similarity added in when clustering inside HLA-allele-positive subsets. Repertoires with fewer than 30,000 or more than 120,000 public chains were left out of co-occurrence clustering, as were five repertoires with anomalous nucleotide sharing. Drawn from immuneACCESS, this table holds only the in-frame rearrangements with V and J called that TCRdb kept. Clones are partly lost; checked studies trace under half to an unresolved V gene and leave the rest unexplained. V and J calls and clone size are those listed in that table; D and trimming were worked out from the DNA. The sample table gives approximately 170,000 clones. The biggest ten clones account for roughly 0.83% of the sample.

With regard to this clone: Its antigen is unknown.

The CDR1 and CDR2 encoded by the germline V gene are SGHNT and YENEEA. Measured from the cysteine to the phenylalanine, the CDR3 is 14 residues long. Of all the DNA, just the CDR3 is kept, 42 bases in frame from base 1. The germline V and J ends show losses of 8 bases and 2 bases respectively, and no gene match explains 7 bases of the junction. The cohort comprised some 730 healthy bone marrow donors. All cohort members were sampled while nominally healthy, although unrecorded immune exposures were likely present. The donor was CMV seropositive and belonged to the group of more than 250 seropositive cohort members. Each donor provided a peripheral blood sample, and peripheral blood mononuclear cells were used for TCR beta sequencing. Genomic DNA extraction from the blood cell samples was performed with the Qiagen DNeasy Blood Extraction Kit.

This TCR came from a woman aged 18-29 years in good health and CMV-seropositive. The V and J segments used are TRBV11-3 and TRBJ2-5, with 8 junctional bases fitting TRBD2. Sequencing used PBMCs. The CDR3 protein: CASGMTSVQETQYF. The sequence in DNA is TGTGCCAGCGGAATGACTAGCGTTCAAGAGACCCAGTACTTC. Outside the CDR3, residues come from the reference TRBV11-3 and TRBJ2-5 proteins, so the full variable domain is: EAGVVQSPRYKIIEKKQPVAFWCNPISGHNTLYWYLQNLGQGPELLIRYENEEAVDDSQLPKDRFSAERLKGVDSTLKIQPAELGDSAVYLCASGMTSVQETQYFGPGTRLLVL.